Below, one T cell receptor beta chain is given with its context. The entry originates in a study of Ad26.COV2.S vaccination and SARS-CoV-2 variants. J lost 3 bases, V lost 7 bases, and 14 bases had no gene match. Germline loops: CDR1 SGHTS, CDR2 YDEGEE. The CDR3 runs to 16 residues. Clones were sequenced by immunoSEQ multiplex PCR, and TCRdb holds only the in-frame ones, with some missing. Altogether 430,000 or so clones are present, about 88% being singletons, with the ten largest covering 2.5%. The sample's treatment: around 19 received Ad26.COV2.S at low or high dose, single or two shots; several received placebo; per-sample allocation not given. Sampling was performed 63 days after the first vaccine or placebo injection.

This TCR was recovered from a person between 18 and 60 years old who received the Ad26.COV2.S COVID-19 vaccine or a placebo. The starting material was peripheral blood, obtained in a trial of Ad26.COV2.S vaccine versus placebo. The V gene is TRBV5-8, the J gene TRBJ1-2, with 8 bases aligning to TRBD1. The chain's CDR3 is CASVPGGAPSDYGYTF. The CDR3 DNA reads TGTGCCAGCGTCCCAGGGGGCGCCCCCTCGGACTATGGCTACACCTTC.